Following are 32 T cell receptor beta chains from one sample sequenced in a study of blood T cell repertoires in COVID-19. Method: immunoSEQ multiplex PCR; TCRdb's copy keeps in-frame clones and lacks some. The sample has over 50,000 clones; about 91% are singletons. Sequencing input: peripheral blood. The source of these receptors is a man in his forties or fifties with active COVID-19.

The chain employs TRBV19 and TRBJ2-5; tentative D call: TRBD1 (9 bases). The CDR3 covers 18 residues. V was clipped by 5 bases and J by 9 bases, with 31 bases between them. CDR1 is LNHDA and CDR2 is SQIVND in the germline V gene (reference sequence). CDR3 sequence: CASSSYRGRGLAGGAQYF. Here the CDR3 DNA reads TGTGCCAGTAGTTCCTACAGGGGGCGAGGACTAGCCGGAGGGGCCCAGTACTTC.

The chain links TRBV7-2 to TRBJ2-2; D not certain. Per the germline V gene, CDR1 is SGHTA and CDR2 is FQGNSA. This CDR3 spans 19 amino acids. The V end lost 3 bases, the J end lost 4 bases, and 24 bases lay between the germline ends. The CDR3: CASSFTTHPFRVGTGELFF. For the CDR3, the DNA is TGTGCCAGCAGCTTTACCACCCATCCATTTCGGGTGGGCACCGGGGAGCTGTTTTTT.

This clone was found once. The rearrangement joins TRBV28 to TRBJ1-2, with unresolved D. Looked up from germline, CDR1 is MDHEN and CDR2 is SYDVKM. The CDR3 sequence is 13 residues long. Trimming left V 7 bases short and J 4 bases short, with 13 bases between. In nucleotides, the CDR3 is TGTGCCAGCATGCCGAGCCGCCCCTATGGCTACACCTTC. It yields the protein CASMPSRPYGYTF.

V usage is TRBV28 and J usage is TRBJ2-7; a possible D gene is TRBD1 (5 bases). Germline values: CDR1 MDHEN, CDR2 SYDVKM. The CDR3 is 12 residues long. Between the trimmed V and J ends, which lost 7 bases and 3 bases, there was a span of 10 bases. The CDR3 sequence: CASKDNNYEQYF. The CDR3 DNA sequence: TGTGCCAGCAAGGACAACAACTACGAGCAGTACTTC.

The chain joins TRBV3-1 (or the pseudogene TRBV3-2) to TRBJ1-2; no reliable D call. V was cut by 5 bases and J by 4 bases, with 11 bases left in between. CDR1 LGHDT and CDR2 YNNKEL come from the germline V gene (reference sequence). The length of the CDR3 is 13 residues. DNA of the CDR3: TGTGCCAGCAGCTTAGAGAGGTTCTATGGCTACACCTTC. The encoded protein is CASSLERFYGYTF.

In its sample, this clone was seen once. The genes are TRBV9 and TRBJ2-7, with a weak D call TRBD2 (5 bases). Germline V gene lookup returns CDR1 SGDLS and CDR2 YYNGEE. V dropped 0 bases and J dropped 2 bases, with 15 bases sitting between them. CDR3 length equals 16 residues. The CDR3 spells CASSVGNSAVAYEQYF. The CDR3 DNA sequence: TGTGCCAGCAGCGTAGGGAATTCAGCGGTGGCCTACGAGCAGTACTTC.

This chain joins TRBV7-2 and TRBJ1-4; D might be TRBD1 (5 bases). Germline loops: CDR1 SGHTA, CDR2 FQGNSA. Trimming left V 9 bases short and J 3 bases short, with 11 bases between. CDR3 length: 13 amino acids. The CDR3 DNA follows: TGTGCCAGTAGACAGAATCCTAATGAAAAACTGTTTTTT. It translates to CASRQNPNEKLFF.

This clone was picked up one time. The rearrangement joins TRBV18 to TRBJ2-1, with 7 bases aligning to TRBD1. The CDR3 is 14 amino acids. The V gene end was trimmed by 4 bases and the J gene end by 6 bases; junction bases not matched to a gene: 6. CDR1 and CDR2 from the germline V gene are KGHSH and LQKENI. The DNA of the CDR3 is TGTGCCAGCTCACGACAGGGCTTGGGCAATGAGCAGTTCTTC. Translated, it gives CASSRQGLGNEQFF. The variable domain in full, with the rest retrieved from reference TRBV18 and TRBJ2-1, is NAGVMQNPRHLVRRRGQEARLRCSPMKGHSHVYWYRQLPEEGLKFMVYLQKENIIDESGMPKERFSAEFPKEGPSILRIQQVVRGDSAAYFCASSRQGLGNEQFFGPGTRLTVL.

This clone showed up just once. V is TRBV7-9 and J is TRBJ1-2; D call uncertain. Trimming left V 7 bases short and J 3 bases short, with 12 bases between. Germline V lookup: CDR1 SEHNR, CDR2 FQNEAQ (reference sequence). The CDR3 extends over 13 amino acids. CDR3 in amino acids: CASNPRNDYGYTF. CDR3 DNA: TGTGCCAGCAATCCGAGAAATGACTATGGCTACACCTTC.

The chain joins TRBV9 to TRBJ2-7, with 11 bases that match TRBD2. Looked up from germline, CDR1 is SGDLS and CDR2 is YYNGEE. The CDR3 has 14 amino acids. Losses at the gene ends were 2 bases for V and 6 bases for J; bases not matched to a gene: 4. The CDR3: CASSVSGGATEQYF. The CDR3 nucleotides read TGTGCCAGCAGCGTTAGCGGGGGGGCCACCGAGCAGTACTTC.

The chain recombines TRBV28 with TRBJ2-7, with 7 bases lining up with TRBD1. The V and J ends lost 4 bases and 2 bases, in that order; junction bases with no gene match: 11. Germline CDR1 is MDHEN and CDR2 is SYDVKM. The CDR3 extends over 16 amino acids. The CDR3 region has the DNA TGTGCCAGCAGTTCCCCAGGACAGGCGAGCCCCTACGAGCAGTACTTC. The encoded protein is CASSSPGQASPYEQYF.

The chain is built from TRBV1 and TRBJ1-6. TRBV1 has pseudogene status. CDR3 size: 18 residues. The chain's CDR3 is CTSSHPPVGWGGDSPLHF. CDR3 nucleotide sequence: TGCACCAGCAGCCACCCCCCGGTAGGGTGGGGGGGGGATTCACCCCTCCACTTT.

V and J are TRBV6-5 and TRBJ1-2; no firm D call. The CDR3 consists of 13 residues. The germline V gene encodes CDR1 MNHEY and CDR2 SVGAGI. The V gene lost 6 bases and the J gene lost 1 base, with 9 bases spanning the gap. The CDR3 sequence is CASSEVVNYGYTF. CDR3 DNA sequence: TGTGCCAGCAGCGAGGTGGTTAACTATGGCTACACCTTC.

The rearrangement joins TRBV19 to TRBJ1-5; D is unclear. The CDR3 length is 13 residues. Between the trimmed V and J ends, which lost 2 bases and 10 bases, there was a span of 12 bases. Germline CDR1 LNHDA, CDR2 SQIVND (reference sequence). The CDR3 DNA follows: TGTGCCAGTAGTATACCACTAATCAGCCCCCAGCATTTT. It encodes CASSIPLISPQHF.

The DNA of the CDR3 is TGCGCCAGCGGTGAGGACAGGGGGCTCGACAATGAGCAGTTCTTC. This gives the protein CASGEDRGLDNEQFF. The chain has TRBV4-3 and TRBJ2-1; 11 bases line up with TRBD1. The CDR3 loop spans 15 amino acids. The V and J ends lost 8 bases and 5 bases, in that order; junction bases with no gene match: 8. Germline assignment: CDR1 LGHNA and CDR2 YSLEER.

V gene TRBV6-2 or TRBV6-3 combines with J gene TRBJ2-5, with 11 bases identical to TRBD2. The V segment lost 2 bases and the J segment 2 bases; nucleotides outside the gene matches: 4. The length of the CDR3 is 16 residues. Germline CDR1 MNHEY, CDR2 SVGEGT. As DNA, the CDR3 is TGTGCCAGCAGTTACGGGACTAGCGGAGCTCAAGAGACCCAGTACTTC. Its protein is CASSYGTSGAQETQYF.

This sequence joins TRBV9 and TRBJ2-7; possible D gene TRBD1, 6 bases. Deletions cut 4 bases from V and 0 bases from J, with 11 bases between. CDR1 SGDLS and CDR2 YYNGEE come from the germline V gene. This CDR3 contains 14 residues. CDR3: CASSSGTNSYEQYF. Here the CDR3 DNA reads TGTGCCAGCAGCTCAGGGACAAACTCCTACGAGCAGTACTTC. The variable domain in full, with the rest retrieved from reference TRBV9 and TRBJ2-7, is DSGVTQTPKHLITATGQRVTLRCSPRSGDLSVYWYQQSLDQGLQFLIQYYNGEERAKGNILERFSAQQFPDLHSELNLSSLELGDSALYFCASSSGTNSYEQYFGPGTRLTVT.

This chain connects TRBV30 to TRBJ2-5; 13 nucleotides line up with TRBD2. Per germline, CDR1 GTSNPN and CDR2 SVGIG (reference sequence). The junction had 5 bases not matched to a gene; V was cut back by 2 bases and J by 5 bases. The length of the CDR3 is 15 residues. CDR3 nucleotides: TGTGCCTGGAGTCGACTAGCGGGGGGTGGTGAGACCCAGTACTTC. It yields the protein CAWSRLAGGGETQYF.

This chain connects TRBV2 to TRBJ2-5, with 10 bases lining up with TRBD1. The germline V gene encodes CDR1 SNHLY and CDR2 FYNNEI. V lost 4 bases to trimming and J lost 3 bases; unmatched junction nucleotides: 2. This CDR3 is built from 14 residues. Here the CDR3 DNA reads TGTGCCAGCAGTGGGGACAGGGGAAAAGAGACCCAGTACTTC. Its translation is CASSGDRGKETQYF.

The chain uses TRBV30 and TRBJ2-7, with TRBD2 identical over 10 bases. Unmatched junction bases numbered 7, after V lost 1 base and J lost 4 bases. Germline-derived CDR1 and CDR2 are GTSNPN and SVGIG (reference sequence). The CDR3 runs to 15 residues. CDR3 loop: CAWSGSGRAIYEQYF. Written as DNA, the CDR3 is TGTGCCTGGAGTGGGAGCGGGAGGGCCATATACGAGCAGTACTTC.

The chain combines TRBV2 with TRBJ2-3; 8 nucleotides agree with TRBD1. J was trimmed by 6 bases and V by 10 bases; bases with no gene match: 9. Germline CDR1 reads SNHLY; CDR2 reads FYNNEI. The CDR3 is 13 residues long. The CDR3 reads CATGQGNFDTQYF. DNA of the CDR3: TGTGCCACCGGACAGGGTAATTTTGATACGCAGTATTTT.

The chain combines TRBV10-2 with TRBJ2-7; a weak D match, TRBD2 (5 bases). The germline V and J ends were trimmed by 2 bases and 2 bases, with 13 bases remaining between them. Germline V lookup: CDR1 WSHSY, CDR2 SAAADI. The CDR3 runs 15 residues. Here the CDR3 DNA reads TGCGCCAGCAGTGAGGCTTCCGGGAACACCTACGAGCAGTACTTC. Amino acids: CASSEASGNTYEQYF.

The CDR3 protein is CASSAGGQPQHF. CDR3 bases: TGTGCCAGCAGCGCAGGGGGCCAGCCCCAGCATTTT. This chain uses TRBV5-6 with TRBJ1-5; TRBD1 matches 8 bases. Germline CDR1 and CDR2: SGHDT and YYEEEE. CDR3 length equals 12 residues. With 4 bases clipped from V and 7 bases from J, the junction kept 1 base outside the gene matches. Filled out from reference TRBV5-6 and TRBJ1-5, the complete variable domain reads DAGVTQSPTHLIKTRGQQVTLRCSPKSGHDTVSWYQQALGQGPQFIFQYYEEEERQRGNFPDRFSGHQFPNYSSELNVNALLLGDSALYLCASSAGGQPQHFGDGTRLSIL.

The chain carries TRBV4-1 and TRBJ2-5; the D gene is possibly TRBD2 (6 bases). The CDR3 spans 15 residues. Per the germline V gene, CDR1 is MGHRA and CDR2 is YSYEKL. Between the trimmed V and J ends, which lost 1 base and 0 bases, there was a span of 9 bases. The CDR3, as DNA: TGCGCCAGCAGCCAAGGGTCTAGCGACCAAGAGACCCAGTACTTC. It specifies CASSQGSSDQETQYF.

V usage is TRBV3-1 (or the pseudogene TRBV3-2) and J usage is TRBJ1-3, with D unclear. CDR1 is LGHDT and CDR2 is YNNKEL in the germline V gene (reference sequence). This CDR3 is built from 13 residues. V was trimmed by 5 bases and J by 4 bases, leaving 9 bases between them. As DNA, the CDR3 is TGTGCCAGCAGCAATCAGTACGGAAACACCATATATTTT. Translation: CASSNQYGNTIYF.

CDR3 residues: CASSWGQGGGQPQHF. The CDR3 DNA follows: TGTGCCAGCAGCTGGGGACAGGGTGGGGGTCAGCCCCAGCATTTT. The chain uses TRBV6-2 or TRBV6-3 and TRBJ1-5; 9 bases match TRBD1. Losses at the gene ends were 6 bases for V and 6 bases for J; bases not matched to a gene: 9. The length of the CDR3 is 15 residues. From germline, CDR1 is MNHEY and CDR2 SVGEGT.

This chain links TRBV7-2 with TRBJ2-1; 7 bases fit TRBD1. The CDR3 has 15 residues. Unmatched junction bases numbered 5, after V lost 1 base and J lost 5 bases. CDR1 SGHTA and CDR2 FQGNSA come from the germline V gene. As DNA, the CDR3 is TGTGCCAGCAGCTTAGTGGGCAGGGGGAACAATGAGCAGTTCTTC. Residues: CASSLVGRGNNEQFF.

This chain joins TRBV19 and TRBJ1-6; possibly TRBD1 for D (5 bases). The germline V gene encodes CDR1 LNHDA and CDR2 SQIVND (reference sequence). The CDR3 contains 14 residues. With 8 bases removed from V and 4 bases from J, the gap between germline ends came to 12 bases. CDR3 loop: CASWNGGYNSPLHF. The CDR3 DNA reads as TGTGCCAGTTGGAACGGGGGGTATAATTCACCCCTCCACTTT.

The chain links TRBV7-2 to TRBJ1-6; the D gene is possibly TRBD1 (5 bases). Trimming stripped 8 bases from V and 7 bases from J, with 15 bases between. This CDR3 comprises 14 residues. Germline assignment: CDR1 SGHTA and CDR2 FQGNSA. This CDR3 is CASLTSGGNSPLHF. DNA of the CDR3: TGTGCCAGCCTCACTTCCGGGGGAAATTCACCCCTCCACTTT.

The chain carries TRBV3-1 (or the pseudogene TRBV3-2) and TRBJ1-2, with TRBD1 matching over 11 bases. This CDR3 is built from 14 residues. With 4 bases clipped from V and 9 bases from J, the junction kept 7 bases outside the gene matches. Germline values: CDR1 LGHDT, CDR2 YNNKEL (reference sequence). This chain's CDR3 is CASSPGQGGYSYTF. Written as DNA, the CDR3 is TGTGCCAGCAGCCCGGGACAGGGGGGATATAGCTACACCTTC.

The rearrangement joins TRBV6-4 to TRBJ2-7; D remains unclear. Trimming took off 5 bases at V and 3 bases at J, with 8 bases between the two ends. The CDR3 contains 12 residues. Germline values: CDR1 MRHNA, CDR2 SNTAGT. The CDR3 nucleotides read TGTGCCAGCAGTTTAGTGCGCTACGAGCAGTACTTC. This codes for CASSLVRYEQYF.

The rearrangement joins TRBV5-1 to TRBJ1-2, with 7 positions matching TRBD1. The ends lost 5 bases at V and 4 bases at J; junction bases unmatched: 5. The CDR3 covers 13 residues. Looked up from germline, CDR1 is SGHRS and CDR2 is YFSETQ. Written as DNA, the CDR3 is TGCGCCAGCAGGGAGGGACAGCGCTATGGCTACACCTTC. It encodes CASREGQRYGYTF.